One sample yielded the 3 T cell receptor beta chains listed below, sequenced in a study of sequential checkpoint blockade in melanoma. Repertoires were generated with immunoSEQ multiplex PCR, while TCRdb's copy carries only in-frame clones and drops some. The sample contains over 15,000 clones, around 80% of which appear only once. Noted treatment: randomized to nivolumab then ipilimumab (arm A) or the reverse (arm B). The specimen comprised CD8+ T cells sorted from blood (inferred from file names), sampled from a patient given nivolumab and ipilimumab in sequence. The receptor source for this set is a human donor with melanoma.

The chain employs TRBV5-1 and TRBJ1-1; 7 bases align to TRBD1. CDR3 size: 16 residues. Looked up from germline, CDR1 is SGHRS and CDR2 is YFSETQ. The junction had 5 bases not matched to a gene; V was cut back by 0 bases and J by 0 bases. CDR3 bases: TGCGCCAGCAGCTTGGTGACAGGGACCTTGAACACTGAAGCTTTCTTT. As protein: CASSLVTGTLNTEAFF.

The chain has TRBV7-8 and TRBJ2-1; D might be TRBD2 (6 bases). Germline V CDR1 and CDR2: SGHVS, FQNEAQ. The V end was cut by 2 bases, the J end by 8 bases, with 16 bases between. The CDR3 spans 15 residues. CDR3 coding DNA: TGTGCCAGCAGCTTACGCCCCTCTAGCGTAGATGAGCAGTTCTTC. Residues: CASSLRPSSVDEQFF. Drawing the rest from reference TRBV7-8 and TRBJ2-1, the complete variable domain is GAGVSQSPRYKVAKRGQDVALRCDPISGHVSLFWYQQALGQGPEFLTYFQNEAQLDKSGLPSDRFFAERPEGSVSTLKIQRTQQEDSAVYLCASSLRPSSVDEQFFGPGTRLTVL.

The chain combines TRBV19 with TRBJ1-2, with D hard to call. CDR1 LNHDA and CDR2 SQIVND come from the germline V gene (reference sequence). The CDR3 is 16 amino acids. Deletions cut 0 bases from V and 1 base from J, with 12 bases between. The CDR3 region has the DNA TGTGCCAGTAGTATAGAGCCGGGAGGACTTAACTATGGCTACACCTTC. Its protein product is CASSIEPGGLNYGYTF.